This T cell receptor beta chain was sequenced for a study of T cells after yellow fever vaccination. Whole-study findings and limits: There was a small share of clonotypes that showed up in both the CD4 and CD8 compartments. Repertoires sorted by FACS could include abundant clonotypes that are contaminants from the bulk population.

This clonotype was recorded at least ten times. Its matching antigen is unknown. Trimming removed 0 bases at V and 8 bases at J, with 13 bases between. This CDR3 comprises 14 residues. The germline V gene encodes CDR1 MGHRA and CDR2 YSYEKL. Template switching with 5'RACE generated the TCR cDNA and added a universal primer site and UMIs. TCRdb itself ran the 5' RACE reads through MiXCR, one entry per CDR3 protein. The sample carries some 340,000 distinct CDR3 sequences, roughly 10% recorded once. This rearrangement joins TRBV4-1 to TRBJ2-5; possibly TRBD1 or TRBD2 for D (5 bases each). The TCR sequence derives from a man aged 18 to 30 who received the YFV17D yellow fever vaccine. The specimen comprised CD4+ T cells sorted from PBMCs, sampled 45 days after the yellow fever booster vaccination. CDR3 in amino acids: CASSQERGRATQYF. The CDR3 nucleotides read TGCGCCAGCAGCCAAGAGAGGGGCAGAGCAACCCAGTACTTC.